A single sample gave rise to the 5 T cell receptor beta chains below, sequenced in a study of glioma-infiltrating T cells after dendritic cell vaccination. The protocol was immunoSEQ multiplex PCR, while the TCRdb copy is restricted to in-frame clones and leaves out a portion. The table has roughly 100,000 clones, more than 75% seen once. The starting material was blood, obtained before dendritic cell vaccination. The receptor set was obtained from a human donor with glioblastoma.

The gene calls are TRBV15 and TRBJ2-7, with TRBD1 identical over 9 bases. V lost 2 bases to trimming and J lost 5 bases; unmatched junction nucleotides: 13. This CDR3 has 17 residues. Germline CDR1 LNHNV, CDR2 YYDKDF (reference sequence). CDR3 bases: TGTGCCACCAGCAGATTGAGGACAGGGGTGGCCTCGGACGAGCAGTACTTC. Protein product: CATSRLRTGVASDEQYF.

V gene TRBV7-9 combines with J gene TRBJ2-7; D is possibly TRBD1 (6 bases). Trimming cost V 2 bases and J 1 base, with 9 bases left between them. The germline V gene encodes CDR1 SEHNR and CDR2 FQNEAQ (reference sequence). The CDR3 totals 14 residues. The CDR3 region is CASSLSTGSYEQYF. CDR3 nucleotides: TGTGCCAGCAGCTTATCAACAGGGTCCTACGAGCAGTACTTC.

CDR3 amino acids: CASSQDRASGRDTQYF. DNA of the CDR3: TGCGCCAGCAGCCAAGATCGGGCTAGCGGGAGGGATACGCAGTATTTT. The chain has TRBV4-3 and TRBJ2-3, with 11 bases fitting TRBD2. CDR1 is LGHNA and CDR2 is YSLEER in the germline V gene. With V trimmed by 0 bases and J by 6 bases, 5 bases remained unmatched. There are 16 residues in the CDR3.

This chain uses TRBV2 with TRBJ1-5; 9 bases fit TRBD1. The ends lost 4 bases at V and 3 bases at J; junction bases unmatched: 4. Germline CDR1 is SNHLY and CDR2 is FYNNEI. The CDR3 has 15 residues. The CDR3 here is CASSGPQGANQPQHF. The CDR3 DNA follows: TGTGCCAGCAGTGGCCCACAGGGGGCCAATCAGCCCCAGCATTTT.

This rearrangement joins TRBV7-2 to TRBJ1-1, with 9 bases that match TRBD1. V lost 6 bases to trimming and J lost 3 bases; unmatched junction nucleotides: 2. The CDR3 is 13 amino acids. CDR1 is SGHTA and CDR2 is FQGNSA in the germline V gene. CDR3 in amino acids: CASRRQGDTEAFF. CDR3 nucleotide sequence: TGTGCCAGCAGGCGACAGGGGGACACTGAAGCTTTCTTT.